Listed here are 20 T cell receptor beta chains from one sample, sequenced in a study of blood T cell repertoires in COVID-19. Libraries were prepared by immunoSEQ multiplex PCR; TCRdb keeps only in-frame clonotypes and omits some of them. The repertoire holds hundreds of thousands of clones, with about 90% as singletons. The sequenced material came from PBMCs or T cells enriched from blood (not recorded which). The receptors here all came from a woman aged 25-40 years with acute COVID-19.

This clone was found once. The CDR3 bases are TGTGCCAGCAGCCAACGGGACAGCCATGGCTACACCTTC. Amino acid sequence: CASSQRDSHGYTF. V and J are TRBV14 and TRBJ1-2; 7 bases line up with TRBD1. CDR1 is SGHDN and CDR2 is FVKESK in the germline V gene. This CDR3 has 13 residues. Trimming removed 2 bases from V and 6 bases from J; junction bases left unmatched: 3. The whole variable domain, remainder taken from reference TRBV14 and TRBJ1-2, is EAGVTQFPSHSVIEKGQTVTLRCDPISGHDNLYWYRRVMGKEIKFLLHFVKESKQDESGMPNNRFLAERTGGTYSTLKVQPAELEDSGVYFCASSQRDSHGYTFGSGTRLTVV.

The CDR3 protein is CASSLSGLAYNEQFF. The DNA for the CDR3 is TGTGCCAGCAGCCTGAGCGGGTTAGCCTACAATGAGCAGTTCTTC. The rearrangement links TRBV9 to TRBJ2-1, with D maybe TRBD2 (6 bases). Trimming took off 4 bases at V and 2 bases at J, with 13 bases between the two ends. Germline lookup yields CDR1 SGDLS and CDR2 YYNGEE. The CDR3 runs 15 residues.

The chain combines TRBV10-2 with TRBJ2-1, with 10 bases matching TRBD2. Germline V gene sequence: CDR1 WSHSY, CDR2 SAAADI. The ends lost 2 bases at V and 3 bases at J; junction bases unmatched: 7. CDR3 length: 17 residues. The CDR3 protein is CASSEGTSEPHYNEQFF. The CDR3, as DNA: TGCGCCAGCAGTGAGGGGACTAGCGAGCCGCACTACAATGAGCAGTTCTTC.

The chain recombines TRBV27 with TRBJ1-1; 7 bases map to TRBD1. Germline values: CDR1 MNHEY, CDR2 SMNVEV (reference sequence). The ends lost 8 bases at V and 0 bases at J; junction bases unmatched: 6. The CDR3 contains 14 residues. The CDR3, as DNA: TGTGCCAGCGGCCGGACAGGACTGAACACTGAAGCTTTCTTT. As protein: CASGRTGLNTEAFF.

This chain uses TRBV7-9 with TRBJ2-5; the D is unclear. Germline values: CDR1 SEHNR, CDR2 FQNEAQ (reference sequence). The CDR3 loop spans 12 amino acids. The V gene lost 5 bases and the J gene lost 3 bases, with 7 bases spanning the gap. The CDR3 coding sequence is TGTGCCAGCAGCCGAATAGAAGAGACCCAGTACTTC. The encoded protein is CASSRIEETQYF.

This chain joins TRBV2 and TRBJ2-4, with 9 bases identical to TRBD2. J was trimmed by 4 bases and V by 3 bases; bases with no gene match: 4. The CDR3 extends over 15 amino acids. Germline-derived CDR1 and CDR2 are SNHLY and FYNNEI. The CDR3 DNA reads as TGTGCCAGCAGTGACCCTAGCGGGATAAAAAACATTCAGTACTTC. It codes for CASSDPSGIKNIQYF.

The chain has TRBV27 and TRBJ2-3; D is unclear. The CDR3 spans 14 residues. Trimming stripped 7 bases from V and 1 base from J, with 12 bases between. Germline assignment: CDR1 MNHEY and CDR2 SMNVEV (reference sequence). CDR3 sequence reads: CASTRVRGTDTQYF. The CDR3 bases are TGTGCCAGCACCCGGGTACGCGGCACAGATACGCAGTATTTT.

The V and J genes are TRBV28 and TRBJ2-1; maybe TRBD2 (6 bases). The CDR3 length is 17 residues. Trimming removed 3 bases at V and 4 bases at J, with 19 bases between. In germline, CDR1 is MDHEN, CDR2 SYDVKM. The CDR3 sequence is CASSFSLGASEYNEQFF. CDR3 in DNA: TGTGCCAGCAGTTTTAGCCTCGGAGCTAGCGAATACAATGAGCAGTTCTTC.

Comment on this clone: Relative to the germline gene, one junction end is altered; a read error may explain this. This CDR3 reads CASSLAGAKNTGELFF. CDR3 nucleotide sequence: TGTGCTAGCAGCTTAGCAGGGGCCAAAAACACCGGGGAGCTGTTTTTT. The chain links TRBV7-7 to TRBJ2-2, with D maybe TRBD1 (6 bases). Looked up from germline, CDR1 is SSHAT and CDR2 is FNYEAQ (reference sequence). The CDR3 contains 16 residues.

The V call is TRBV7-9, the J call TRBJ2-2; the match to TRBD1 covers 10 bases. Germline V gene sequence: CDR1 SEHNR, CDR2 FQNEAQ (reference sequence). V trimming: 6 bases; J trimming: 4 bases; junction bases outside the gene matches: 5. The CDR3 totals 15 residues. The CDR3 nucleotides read TGTGCCAGCAGGGGACAGGGGTGGGGCACCGGGGAGCTGTTTTTT. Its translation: CASRGQGWGTGELFF.

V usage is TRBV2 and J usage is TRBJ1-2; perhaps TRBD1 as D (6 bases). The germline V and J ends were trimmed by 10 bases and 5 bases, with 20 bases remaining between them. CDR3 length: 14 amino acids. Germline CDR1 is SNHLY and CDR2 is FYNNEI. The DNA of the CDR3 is TGTGCCATACTACCTGGCGAGGGGGAATATGGCTACACCTTC. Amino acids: CAILPGEGEYGYTF.

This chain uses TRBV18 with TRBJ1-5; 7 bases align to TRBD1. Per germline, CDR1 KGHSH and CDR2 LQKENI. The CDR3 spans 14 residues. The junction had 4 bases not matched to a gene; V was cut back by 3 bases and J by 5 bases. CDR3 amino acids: CASSPGTEDQPQHF. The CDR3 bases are TGTGCCAGCTCACCCGGGACAGAGGATCAGCCCCAGCATTTT.

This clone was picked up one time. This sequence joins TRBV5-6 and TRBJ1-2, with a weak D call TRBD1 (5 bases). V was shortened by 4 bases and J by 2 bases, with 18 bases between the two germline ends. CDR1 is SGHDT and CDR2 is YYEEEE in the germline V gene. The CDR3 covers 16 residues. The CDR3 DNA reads TGTGCCAGCAGCCGCCCCCCAGGGTCTCTGAACTATGGCTACACCTTC. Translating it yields CASSRPPGSLNYGYTF.

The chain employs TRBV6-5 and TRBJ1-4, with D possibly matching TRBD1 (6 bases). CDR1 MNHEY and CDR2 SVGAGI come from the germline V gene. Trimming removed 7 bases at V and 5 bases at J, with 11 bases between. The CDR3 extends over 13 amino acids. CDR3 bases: TGTGCCAGCACAAGACAGGCGAATGAAAAACTGTTTTTT. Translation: CASTRQANEKLFF.

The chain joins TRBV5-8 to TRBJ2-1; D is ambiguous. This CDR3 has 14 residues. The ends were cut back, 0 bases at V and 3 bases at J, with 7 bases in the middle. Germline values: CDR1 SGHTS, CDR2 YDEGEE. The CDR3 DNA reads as TGTGCCAGCAGCTTGGGGTGGAGCTACAATGAGCAGTTCTTC. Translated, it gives CASSLGWSYNEQFF.

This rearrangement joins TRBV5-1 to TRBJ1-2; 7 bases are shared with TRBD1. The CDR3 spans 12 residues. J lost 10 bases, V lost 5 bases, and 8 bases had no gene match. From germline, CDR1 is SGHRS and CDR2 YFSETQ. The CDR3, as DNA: TGCGCCAGCAGTCTCGACAGGGCACCCTACACCTTC. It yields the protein CASSLDRAPYTF.

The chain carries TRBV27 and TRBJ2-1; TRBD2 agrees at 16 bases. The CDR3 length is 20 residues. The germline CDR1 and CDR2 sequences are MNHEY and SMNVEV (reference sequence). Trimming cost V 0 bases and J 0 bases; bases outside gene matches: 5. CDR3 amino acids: CASSLSSGTSGGASYNEQFF. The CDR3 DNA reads TGTGCCAGCAGTTTATCTAGCGGGACTAGCGGGGGGGCCTCCTACAATGAGCAGTTCTTC.

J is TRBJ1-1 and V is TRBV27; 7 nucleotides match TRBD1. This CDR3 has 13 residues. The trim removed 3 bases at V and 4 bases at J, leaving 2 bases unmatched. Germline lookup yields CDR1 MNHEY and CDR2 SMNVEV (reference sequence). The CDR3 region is CASSFQGGTEAFF. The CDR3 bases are TGTGCCAGCAGTTTCCAGGGGGGCACTGAAGCTTTCTTT.

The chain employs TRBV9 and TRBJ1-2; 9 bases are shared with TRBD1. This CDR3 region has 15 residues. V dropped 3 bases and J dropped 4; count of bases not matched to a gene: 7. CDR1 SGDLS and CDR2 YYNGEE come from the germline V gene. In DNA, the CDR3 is TGTGCCAGCAGCGCCGGGACAGGGATTGCCTATGGCTACACCTTC. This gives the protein CASSAGTGIAYGYTF. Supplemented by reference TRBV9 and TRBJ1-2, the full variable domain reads DSGVTQTPKHLITATGQRVTLRCSPRSGDLSVYWYQQSLDQGLQFLIQYYNGEERAKGNILERFSAQQFPDLHSELNLSSLELGDSALYFCASSAGTGIAYGYTFGSGTRLTVV.

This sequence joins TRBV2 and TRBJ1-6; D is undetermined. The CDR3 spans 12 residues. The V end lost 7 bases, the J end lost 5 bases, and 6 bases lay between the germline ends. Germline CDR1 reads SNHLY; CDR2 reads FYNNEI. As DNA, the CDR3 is TGTGCCAGCACTACGGATAATTCACCCCTCCACTTT. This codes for CASTTDNSPLHF.